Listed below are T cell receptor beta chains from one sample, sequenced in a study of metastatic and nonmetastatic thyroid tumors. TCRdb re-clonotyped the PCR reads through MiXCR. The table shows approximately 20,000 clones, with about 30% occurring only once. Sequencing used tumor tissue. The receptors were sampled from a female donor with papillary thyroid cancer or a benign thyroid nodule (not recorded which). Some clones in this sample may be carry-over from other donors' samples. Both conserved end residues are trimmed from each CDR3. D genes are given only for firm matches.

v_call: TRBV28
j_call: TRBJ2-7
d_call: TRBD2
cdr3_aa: ASSPLREAAYEQY

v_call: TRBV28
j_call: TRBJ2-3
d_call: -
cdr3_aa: ASSSPPGHTDTQY

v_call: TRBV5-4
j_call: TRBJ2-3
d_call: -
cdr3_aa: ASSLGWGLGPDTQY

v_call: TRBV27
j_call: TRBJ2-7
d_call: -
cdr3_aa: ASSLSPPGRVKDEQY

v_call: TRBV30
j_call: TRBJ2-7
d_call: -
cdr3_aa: AWRTAYIQY

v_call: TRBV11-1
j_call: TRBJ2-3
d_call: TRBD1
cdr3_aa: ASSSGQGVRTDTQY

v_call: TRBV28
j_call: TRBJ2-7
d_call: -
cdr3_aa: ASGPGERMSKDQY

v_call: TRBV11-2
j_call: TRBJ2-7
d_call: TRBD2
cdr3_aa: ASSLIQGLAGLSSYEQY

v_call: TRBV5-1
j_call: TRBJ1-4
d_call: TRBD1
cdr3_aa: ASSLAGGWVEELF

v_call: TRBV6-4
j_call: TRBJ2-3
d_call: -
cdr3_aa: ASSRGSDTDTQY

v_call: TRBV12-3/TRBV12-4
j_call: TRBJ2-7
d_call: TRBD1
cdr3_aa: ASSLSPTGAYEQY

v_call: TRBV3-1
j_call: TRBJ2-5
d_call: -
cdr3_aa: ASGEALLAQY

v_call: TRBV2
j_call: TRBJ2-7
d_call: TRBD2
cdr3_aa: ASSESSGYSYEQY

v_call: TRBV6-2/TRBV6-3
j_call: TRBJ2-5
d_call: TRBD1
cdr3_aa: ASSSVTGQGENQY

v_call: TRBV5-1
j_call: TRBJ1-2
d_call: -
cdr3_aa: ASSSTEANYGYT

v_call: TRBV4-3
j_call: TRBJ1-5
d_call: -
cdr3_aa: ASSQDLWGKQPQH

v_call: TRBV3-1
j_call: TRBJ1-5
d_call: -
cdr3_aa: ASSQDFGRGGQPQH

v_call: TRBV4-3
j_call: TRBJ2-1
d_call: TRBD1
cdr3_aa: ASSQDGRGNEQF

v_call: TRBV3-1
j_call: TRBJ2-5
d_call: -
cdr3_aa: TSSQEVVTQY

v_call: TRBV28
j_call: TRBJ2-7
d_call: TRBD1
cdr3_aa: ASRRTGVRYEQY

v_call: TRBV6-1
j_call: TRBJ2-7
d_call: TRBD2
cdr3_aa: ASSPQTSGSYEQY

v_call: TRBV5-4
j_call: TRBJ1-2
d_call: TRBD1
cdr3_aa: ASSLQTGASNYGYT

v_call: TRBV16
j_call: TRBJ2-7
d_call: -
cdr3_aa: ASSPSFSRGYEQY

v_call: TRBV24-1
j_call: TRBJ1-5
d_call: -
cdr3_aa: ATSGLEGQPQH

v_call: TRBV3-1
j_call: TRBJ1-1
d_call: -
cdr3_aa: ASSQEGGFRNTEAF

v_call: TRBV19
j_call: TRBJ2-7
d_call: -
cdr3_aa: ASSSQEYYEQY

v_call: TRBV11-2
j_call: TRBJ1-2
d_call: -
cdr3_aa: ASSYKWTAPFDYT

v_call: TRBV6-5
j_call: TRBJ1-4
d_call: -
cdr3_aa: ASSRDPYEKLF

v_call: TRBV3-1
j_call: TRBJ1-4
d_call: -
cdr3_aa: ASSPKGVFRATNEKLF

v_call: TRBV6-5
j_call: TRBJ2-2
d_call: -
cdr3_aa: ASSYNLGRNTGELF

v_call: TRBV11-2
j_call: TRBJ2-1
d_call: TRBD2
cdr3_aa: ASSSGTSGRANEQF